The 17 T cell receptor beta chains reported below all come from one sample, sequenced in a study of memory CD4+ T cells and cytomegalovirus serostatus. TCRdb's table, derived via immunoSEQ multiplex PCR, lists solely in-frame clones and lacks some. Of about 50,000 clones listed, approximately 80% are singletons. The sort gate was single viable CD3+CD4+CD8-CD45RO+ cells for memory CD4+ T cells. The sequenced material came from memory CD4+ T cells from blood. The receptors originated from an adult in good health and CMV-seronegative.

The chain carries TRBV19 and TRBJ2-2, with D possibly matching TRBD1 (6 bases). Germline values: CDR1 LNHDA, CDR2 SQIVND (reference sequence). V dropped 10 bases and J dropped 1 base, with 19 bases sitting between them. The CDR3 contains 16 residues. CDR3 sequence reads: CATSSAQGWNTGELFF. In DNA form, the CDR3 reads TGTGCCACCTCCTCCGCACAGGGCTGGAACACCGGGGAGCTGTTTTTT.

V gene TRBV4-2 combines with J gene TRBJ2-3; no firm D call. Trimming stripped 1 base from V and 8 bases from J, with 13 bases between. The length of the CDR3 is 14 residues. Germline V lookup: CDR1 LGHNA, CDR2 YNFKEQ. The CDR3 is CASSQGGPVVTQYF. The CDR3 nucleotides are TGTGCCAGCAGCCAAGGAGGCCCAGTGGTTACGCAGTATTTT.

The genes are TRBV10-3 and TRBJ2-7; 8 bases match TRBD2. Germline CDR1 is ENHRY and CDR2 is SYGVKD. The CDR3 has 14 residues. V trimming: 6 bases; J trimming: 2 bases; junction bases outside the gene matches: 6. This CDR3 is CAIRGAGDPYEQYF. CDR3 DNA sequence: TGTGCCATCAGGGGAGCGGGGGACCCCTACGAGCAGTACTTC.

This clone has a single count. The chain uses TRBV28 and TRBJ1-2; tentatively, D is TRBD1 (6 bases). Between the trimmed V and J ends, which lost 3 bases and 9 bases, there was a span of 20 bases. This CDR3 region has 15 residues. The germline V gene has CDR1 MDHEN and CDR2 SYDVKM. This chain's CDR3 is CASSFRRGGWISYTF. The CDR3 DNA reads as TGTGCCAGCAGTTTTCGGAGAGGGGGATGGATTAGCTACACCTTC.

The rearrangement joins TRBV5-6 to TRBJ1-1; no clear D gene. V lost 0 bases, J lost 1 base, and 4 bases lay in between. CDR3 size: 13 residues. The germline gives CDR1 SGHDT, CDR2 YYEEEE. CDR3 in amino acids: CASSLAGNTEAFF. The CDR3 DNA reads as TGTGCCAGCAGCTTGGCGGGGAACACTGAAGCTTTCTTT.

The CDR3 DNA reads TGCGCCAGCAGCTTGGCCGGGACAGGGGCATCTACCGGGGAGCTGTTTTTT. It translates to CASSLAGTGASTGELFF. The gene calls are TRBV5-1 and TRBJ2-2, with TRBD1 matching 10 bases. The germline CDR1 and CDR2 sequences are SGHRS and YFSETQ. Trimming cost V 0 bases and J 5 bases; bases outside gene matches: 7. This CDR3 is built from 17 residues.

This clone appeared once. This chain joins TRBV6-5 and TRBJ2-7; TRBD2 aligns across 8 bases. The ends lost 6 bases at V and 4 bases at J; junction bases unmatched: 5. The CDR3 covers 13 residues. Germline V gene lookup returns CDR1 MNHEY and CDR2 SVGAGI. The CDR3 protein is CASRKSGGYEQYF. CDR3 nucleotides: TGTGCCAGCAGGAAGAGCGGGGGATACGAGCAGTACTTC.

J is TRBJ2-7 and V is TRBV7-2, with unresolved D. The CDR3 covers 13 residues. The V end lost 7 bases, the J end lost 6 bases, and 16 bases lay between the germline ends. CDR1 and CDR2 (germline): SGHTA, FQGNSA. The DNA for the CDR3 is TGTGCCAGCACCCCCCCCTCCCCGGGCGAGCAGTACTTC. Translated: CASTPPSPGEQYF.

This sequence joins TRBV7-6 and TRBJ1-2; D may be TRBD1 (5 bases). This CDR3 has 13 residues. In germline, CDR1 is SGHVS, CDR2 FNYEAQ. The V end was cut by 5 bases, the J end by 5 bases, with 12 bases between. Written as DNA, the CDR3 is TGTGCCAGCAGCCCTGCCTCAGGGTATGGCTACACCTTC. This codes for CASSPASGYGYTF.

J is TRBJ1-3 and V is TRBV5-1; 7 nucleotides match TRBD1. The CDR3 length is 18 residues. CDR1 SGHRS and CDR2 YFSETQ come from the germline V gene. V lost 0 bases, J lost 0 bases, and 9 bases stayed unmatched. The CDR3 nucleotides are TGCGCCAGCAGCTTGGCCGGTACAAGGGGGCCCTCTGGAAACACCATATATTTT. This codes for CASSLAGTRGPSGNTIYF.

The chain has TRBV7-9 and TRBJ2-1; the match to TRBD2 covers 11 bases. CDR1 is SEHNR and CDR2 is FQNEAQ in the germline V gene (reference sequence). The CDR3 spans 11 residues. The CDR3 sequence: CGTSGLDEQFF. The CDR3 DNA reads as TGTGGGACTAGCGGGTTGGATGAGCAGTTCTTC.

J is TRBJ2-7 and V is TRBV7-8; no clear D. The CDR3 length is 13 residues. CDR1 and CDR2 from the germline V gene are SGHVS and FQNEAQ. V was pared by 1 base and J by 5 bases, with 9 bases between. The CDR3 spells CASSLVGSNEQYF. CDR3 bases: TGTGCCAGCAGCTTAGTTGGGTCAAACGAGCAGTACTTC.

The chain uses TRBV7-9 and TRBJ1-1; a weak D match, TRBD1 (5 bases). Between the trimmed V and J ends, which lost 1 base and 11 bases, there was a span of 11 bases. The CDR3 is made up of 12 amino acids. Germline-derived CDR1 and CDR2 are SEHNR and FQNEAQ (reference sequence). The CDR3, as DNA: TGTGCCAGCAGCTTAGAATCCAGGGCGGCTTTCTTT. Translated: CASSLESRAAFF.

The chain is built from TRBV4-3 and TRBJ2-3, with D tentatively TRBD1 or TRBD2 (7 bases each). CDR1 is LGHNA, CDR2 YSLEER, per germline. V lost 0 bases and J 3 bases, leaving 10 bases between the germline ends. The CDR3 has 15 amino acids. The CDR3 region has the DNA TGCGCCAGCAGCCAAGACAGGGGGGGGACAGATACGCAGTATTTT. This gives the protein CASSQDRGGTDTQYF.

J is TRBJ1-1 and V is TRBV7-9; unclear D gene. V gave up 8 bases and J gave up 1 base, with 20 bases separating them. Germline assignment: CDR1 SEHNR and CDR2 FQNEAQ (reference sequence). This CDR3 has 16 amino acids. CDR3 coding DNA: TGTGCCAGCTTGGACTTTTACCGACCCTCGAACACTGAAGCTTTCTTT. As protein: CASLDFYRPSNTEAFF.

The chain carries TRBV28 and TRBJ2-3, with a possible D match to TRBD1 (6 bases). Germline CDR1 and CDR2: MDHEN and SYDVKM. This CDR3 comprises 12 residues. V lost 10 bases and J lost 2, with 10 bases in between. The CDR3 region is CAIGGPTDTQYF. CDR3 nucleotides: TGTGCCATAGGGGGTCCCACAGATACGCAGTATTTT.

This sequence joins TRBV5-1 and TRBJ2-1; D is undetermined. The V end was cut by 4 bases, the J end by 0 bases, with 11 bases between. The length of the CDR3 is 15 residues. Looked up from germline, CDR1 is SGHRS and CDR2 is YFSETQ. CDR3 sequence reads: CASSPDGSSYNEQFF. The CDR3, as DNA: TGCGCCAGCAGCCCGGACGGTAGCTCCTACAATGAGCAGTTCTTC.